This TCR beta chain was sequenced for a study of T-cell memory formation after mild COVID-19. Study as a whole: TCR clusters showed largely donor specificity.

TCRdb called the 5' RACE reads again in MiXCR, with one record for every CDR3 protein. Of hundreds of thousands of distinct CDR3 sequences listed, under 30% are singletons. The sample holds a few counts of this clonotype. Between the trimmed V and J ends, which lost 3 bases and 2 bases, there was a span of 8 bases. The CDR3 consists of 14 residues. CDR1 and CDR2 from the germline V gene are KGHSH and LQKENI. The sequence was collected from an adult woman who had mild COVID-19 (a few samples of this study predate the infection). Cell type and time point are not known. The material sequenced was PBMCs or a T cell subset sorted from them (not recorded which). V is TRBV18 and J is TRBJ1-5, with unresolved D. CDR3 bases: TGTGCCAGCTCACCCGGATCTGGCAATCAGCCCCAGCATTTT. Amino acid sequence: CASSPGSGNQPQHF.